This is a list of T cell receptor beta chains from one sample in a study of blood T cell repertoires in COVID-19. Assay used: immunoSEQ multiplex PCR; TCRdb lists only in-frame clones, some missing. The data hold around 130,000 clones, with around 80% observed a single time. Specimen: peripheral blood. These receptors all stem from a man between 60 and 70 years old with active or convalescent COVID-19. Each CDR3 is given with its conserved first and last residue. A D gene is named only where the DNA matches it firmly. The listing skips clone size in some rows; elsewhere it reads once, few, many or a size class.

J gene: TRBJ2-2; clone size: once; D gene: TRBD2; V gene: TRBV10-3; CDR3 protein: CAISVLPPGLNTGELFF; CDR3 DNA: TGTGCCATCAGTGTCCTACCACCGGGACTAAACACCGGGGAGCTGTTTTTT
J gene: TRBJ1-5; clone size: .; D gene: .; V gene: TRBV6-5; CDR3 protein: CASSPTGNNQPQHF; CDR3 DNA: TGTGCCAGCAGTCCGACAGGAAACAATCAGCCCCAGCATTTT
J gene: TRBJ2-1; clone size: .; D gene: TRBD1; V gene: TRBV14; CDR3 protein: CASSHRGTGAFTSEQFF; CDR3 DNA: TGTGCCAGCAGCCACCGAGGGACAGGGGCCTTTACATCTGAGCAGTTCTTC
J gene: TRBJ2-1; clone size: .; D gene: .; V gene: TRBV4-1; CDR3 protein: CASSQGSPRGNEQFF; CDR3 DNA: TGCGCCAGCAGCCAAGGGAGCCCCCGGGGCAATGAGCAGTTCTTC
J gene: TRBJ2-5; clone size: .; D gene: TRBD2; V gene: TRBV12-5; CDR3 protein: CASGIGAGGGQETQYF; CDR3 DNA: TGTGCTAGTGGTATAGGGGCGGGAGGGGGCCAAGAGACCCAGTACTTC
J gene: TRBJ1-1; clone size: .; D gene: TRBD1; V gene: TRBV27; CDR3 protein: CASSRWTGGDTEAFF; CDR3 DNA: TGTGCCAGCAGTCGCTGGACAGGGGGAGACACTGAAGCTTTCTTT
J gene: TRBJ2-7; clone size: .; D gene: TRBD1; V gene: TRBV28; CDR3 protein: CASSPPGQGGEQYF; CDR3 DNA: TGTGCCAGCAGTCCACCGGGACAGGGAGGCGAGCAGTACTTC
J gene: TRBJ1-1; clone size: .; D gene: .; V gene: TRBV30; CDR3 protein: CAWSVQVEAFF; CDR3 DNA: TGTGCCTGGAGTGTACAGGTTGAAGCTTTCTTT
J gene: TRBJ2-3; clone size: once; D gene: .; V gene: TRBV9; CDR3 protein: CASSFGEEGDTQYF; CDR3 DNA: TGTGCCAGCAGCTTCGGAGAGGAGGGGGATACGCAGTATTTT
J gene: TRBJ2-3; clone size: .; D gene: TRBD1; V gene: TRBV28; CDR3 protein: CASSPGQGNSKWTDTQYF; CDR3 DNA: TGTGCCAGCAGCCCCGGACAGGGGAACTCTAAGTGGACAGATACGCAGTATTTT
J gene: TRBJ2-1; clone size: .; D gene: .; V gene: TRBV12-5; CDR3 protein: CASGLVPGSVLGEQFF; CDR3 DNA: TGTGCTAGTGGTTTGGTACCCGGGAGTGTTTTAGGTGAGCAGTTCTTC
J gene: TRBJ2-3; clone size: .; D gene: TRBD1; V gene: TRBV15; CDR3 protein: CATSRRQGGLPSTDTQYF; CDR3 DNA: TGTGCCACCAGCAGAAGACAGGGGGGACTACCTAGCACAGATACGCAGTATTTT
J gene: TRBJ2-2; clone size: .; D gene: TRBD2; V gene: TRBV9; CDR3 protein: CASSVGGGLAGEGTGELFF; CDR3 DNA: TGTGCCAGCAGCGTAGGGGGCGGACTAGCGGGAGAGGGCACCGGGGAGCTGTTTTTT
J gene: TRBJ2-7; clone size: .; D gene: .; V gene: TRBV5-3; CDR3 protein: CARRPTGQNPYEQYF; CDR3 DNA: TGTGCCAGAAGACCCACCGGACAGAATCCCTACGAGCAGTACTTC
J gene: TRBJ1-5; clone size: .; D gene: TRBD1; V gene: TRBV7-2; CDR3 protein: CASSQGDRGLLAQPQHF; CDR3 DNA: TGTGCCAGCAGCCAAGGCGACAGGGGGCTCTTGGCCCAGCCCCAGCATTTT
J gene: TRBJ2-1; clone size: .; D gene: TRBD1; V gene: TRBV11-1; CDR3 protein: CASSARDRGVNEQFF; CDR3 DNA: TGTGCCAGCAGCGCACGGGACAGGGGGGTGAATGAGCAGTTCTTC
J gene: TRBJ2-7; clone size: once; D gene: TRBD2; V gene: TRBV19; CDR3 protein: CASSRTGGGSYEQYF; CDR3 DNA: TGTGCCAGTAGTAGGACGGGAGGAGGGTCCTACGAGCAGTACTTC
J gene: TRBJ1-6; clone size: .; D gene: .; V gene: TRBV10-3; CDR3 protein: CAISERSTYNSPLHF; CDR3 DNA: TGTGCCATCAGTGAACGTAGCACCTATAATTCACCCCTCCACTTT
J gene: TRBJ1-5; clone size: .; D gene: TRBD1; V gene: TRBV6-5; CDR3 protein: CASSYTRTGRNQPQHF; CDR3 DNA: TGTGCCAGCAGTTACACCCGGACAGGGAGAAATCAGCCCCAGCATTTT
J gene: TRBJ1-1; clone size: .; D gene: .; V gene: TRBV5-1; CDR3 protein: CASSLARNTEAFF; CDR3 DNA: TGCGCCAGCAGCTTGGCCAGGAACACTGAAGCTTTCTTT
J gene: TRBJ2-2; clone size: .; D gene: .; V gene: TRBV5-1; CDR3 protein: CASSSTGSSGELFF; CDR3 DNA: TGCGCCAGCAGCTCGACAGGCTCCTCCGGGGAGCTGTTTTTT
J gene: TRBJ1-3; clone size: .; D gene: .; V gene: TRBV28; CDR3 protein: CASSRGFEGYTIYF; CDR3 DNA: TGTGCCAGCAGTCGAGGGTTTGAGGGATACACCATATATTTT
J gene: TRBJ1-4; clone size: .; D gene: .; V gene: TRBV2; CDR3 protein: CAARAGRKLFF; CDR3 DNA: TGTGCCGCGAGGGCCGGAAGAAAACTGTTTTTT
J gene: TRBJ2-7; clone size: few; D gene: TRBD2; V gene: TRBV27; CDR3 protein: CASSQAGLPRLEQYF; CDR3 DNA: TGTGCCAGCAGTCAGGCGGGACTACCCCGTCTCGAGCAGTACTTC
J gene: TRBJ2-2; clone size: .; D gene: TRBD1; V gene: TRBV11-1; CDR3 protein: CASSWDRGNTGELFF; CDR3 DNA: TGTGCCAGCAGCTGGGACAGGGGAAACACCGGGGAGCTGTTTTTT
J gene: TRBJ2-3; clone size: .; D gene: .; V gene: TRBV5-6; CDR3 protein: CASSLQTGASTDTQYF; CDR3 DNA: TGTGCCAGCAGCTTGCAGACGGGTGCTAGCACAGATACGCAGTATTTT
J gene: TRBJ2-7; clone size: .; D gene: .; V gene: TRBV12-3/TRBV12-4; CDR3 protein: CASSPLYEQYF; CDR3 DNA: TGTGCCAGCAGCCCCCTCTACGAGCAGTACTTC
J gene: TRBJ1-1; clone size: .; D gene: .; V gene: TRBV6-4; CDR3 protein: CARSDGGRMNTEAFF; CDR3 DNA: TGTGCCAGGTCTGATGGTGGCAGAATGAACACTGAAGCTTTCTTT
J gene: TRBJ2-7; clone size: .; D gene: TRBD1; V gene: TRBV27; CDR3 protein: CASWGRGSSYEQYF; CDR3 DNA: TGTGCCAGCTGGGGCAGGGGGTCGTCCTACGAGCAGTACTTC
J gene: TRBJ2-3; clone size: .; D gene: .; V gene: TRBV5-1; CDR3 protein: CASSLIGDKSTDTQYF; CDR3 DNA: TGCGCCAGCAGCTTGATTGGGGACAAAAGCACAGATACGCAGTATTTT
J gene: TRBJ1-6; clone size: .; D gene: TRBD1; V gene: TRBV19; CDR3 protein: CASSVGQGVNSPLHF; CDR3 DNA: TGTGCCAGTAGTGTGGGACAGGGTGTAAATTCACCCCTCCACTTT
J gene: TRBJ1-1; clone size: .; D gene: .; V gene: TRBV24-1; CDR3 protein: CATSDPNSEAFF; CDR3 DNA: TGTGCCACCAGTGACCCTAACAGCGAAGCTTTCTTT
J gene: TRBJ2-1; clone size: .; D gene: TRBD2; V gene: TRBV2; CDR3 protein: CASGRLAGDEQFF; CDR3 DNA: TGTGCCAGCGGACGGCTAGCGGGAGATGAGCAGTTCTTC
J gene: TRBJ1-1; clone size: many; D gene: .; V gene: TRBV11-3; CDR3 protein: CASSQVAATSFF; CDR3 DNA: TGTGCCAGCAGCCAGGTGGCAGCCACTAGCTTCTTT
J gene: TRBJ2-1; clone size: .; D gene: .; V gene: TRBV7-3; CDR3 protein: CASSPPGGHLNEQFF; CDR3 DNA: TGTGCCAGCAGCCCCCCTGGGGGACACCTCAATGAGCAGTTCTTC
J gene: TRBJ1-1; clone size: .; D gene: .; V gene: TRBV5-6; CDR3 protein: CASSFARPGAPEAFF; CDR3 DNA: TGTGCCAGCAGCTTCGCTCGGCCGGGAGCCCCGGAAGCTTTCTTT
J gene: TRBJ2-1; clone size: .; D gene: .; V gene: TRBV6-5; CDR3 protein: CASRVSYFSYNEQFF; CDR3 DNA: TGTGCCAGCAGAGTGAGCTATTTCTCCTACAATGAGCAGTTCTTC
J gene: TRBJ1-2; clone size: .; D gene: .; V gene: TRBV5-5; CDR3 protein: CASSLDSYGYTF; CDR3 DNA: TGTGCCAGCAGCTTGGATTCGTATGGCTACACCTTC
J gene: TRBJ2-7; clone size: .; D gene: .; V gene: TRBV5-4; CDR3 protein: CASSLESSQEQYF; CDR3 DNA: TGTGCCAGCAGCTTGGAGTCCTCCCAGGAGCAGTACTTC
J gene: TRBJ2-5; clone size: .; D gene: .; V gene: TRBV28; CDR3 protein: CASSLEHQETQYF; CDR3 DNA: TGTGCCAGCAGTTTGGAGCACCAAGAGACCCAGTACTTC
J gene: TRBJ2-6; clone size: .; D gene: .; V gene: TRBV23-1; CDR3 protein: CASSHSACRGANSGANVLTF; CDR3 DNA: TGCGCCAGCAGTCATTCGGCCTGCAGGGGGGCCAACTCTGGGGCCAACGTCCTGACTTTC
J gene: TRBJ2-2; clone size: .; D gene: TRBD1; V gene: TRBV13; CDR3 protein: CASSSPDRGKDGELFF; CDR3 DNA: TGTGCCAGCAGCTCCCCGGACAGGGGAAAGGACGGGGAGCTGTTTTTT
J gene: TRBJ2-7; clone size: .; D gene: TRBD2; V gene: TRBV4-1; CDR3 protein: CASSQGASGRGEQYF; CDR3 DNA: TGCGCCAGCAGCCAAGGGGCTAGCGGGAGGGGTGAGCAGTACTTC
J gene: TRBJ1-1; clone size: once; D gene: .; V gene: TRBV5-1; CDR3 protein: CASSLGRVRTEAFF; CDR3 DNA: TGCGCCAGCAGCTTGGGCAGGGTTAGAACTGAAGCTTTCTTT
J gene: TRBJ2-7; clone size: many; D gene: TRBD2; V gene: TRBV5-1; CDR3 protein: CASSPGIAGGEQYF; CDR3 DNA: TGCGCCAGCAGCCCAGGCATAGCGGGAGGCGAGCAGTACTTC
J gene: TRBJ1-5; clone size: .; D gene: .; V gene: TRBV2; CDR3 protein: CASSGSGVSNQPQHF; CDR3 DNA: TGTGCCAGCAGTGGATCAGGGGTGAGCAATCAGCCCCAGCATTTT
J gene: TRBJ2-3; clone size: .; D gene: .; V gene: TRBV5-1; CDR3 protein: CASSRRPQVSSTDTQYF; CDR3 DNA: TGCGCCAGCAGCCGGAGACCACAGGTCTCTAGCACAGATACGCAGTATTTT
J gene: TRBJ1-4; clone size: .; D gene: .; V gene: TRBV2; CDR3 protein: CASRYSTGFGEKLFF; CDR3 DNA: TGTGCCAGCAGGTACAGCACAGGGTTCGGTGAAAAACTGTTTTTT
J gene: TRBJ2-1; clone size: .; D gene: TRBD2; V gene: TRBV15; CDR3 protein: CATSRMTTSGPYNEQFF; CDR3 DNA: TGTGCCACCAGCAGAATGACGACTAGCGGTCCCTACAATGAGCAGTTCTTC
J gene: TRBJ1-6; clone size: .; D gene: TRBD1; V gene: TRBV10-3; CDR3 protein: CATGGGGDSPLHF; CDR3 DNA: TGTGCCACCGGAGGGGGCGGAGATTCACCCCTCCACTTT
J gene: TRBJ2-3; clone size: .; D gene: .; V gene: TRBV19; CDR3 protein: CASKTSRPGTQYF; CDR3 DNA: TGTGCCAGTAAGACTAGTAGGCCGGGTACGCAGTATTTT
J gene: TRBJ2-3; clone size: .; D gene: .; V gene: TRBV5-8; CDR3 protein: CASSLAAGASTDTQYF; CDR3 DNA: TGTGCCAGCAGCTTGGCAGCAGGGGCTAGCACAGATACGCAGTATTTT
J gene: TRBJ2-7; clone size: few; D gene: .; V gene: TRBV14; CDR3 protein: CASSLGSSRRQYF; CDR3 DNA: TGTGCCAGCAGCCTCGGGTCCTCAAGGCGGCAGTACTTC
J gene: TRBJ2-7; clone size: .; D gene: .; V gene: TRBV24-1; CDR3 protein: CATSSTKDSYEQYF; CDR3 DNA: TGTGCCACCAGTAGCACTAAGGACAGCTACGAGCAGTACTTC
J gene: TRBJ2-1; clone size: few; D gene: .; V gene: TRBV19; CDR3 protein: CASSMPGTFNNEQFF; CDR3 DNA: TGTGCCAGTAGTATGCCGGGGACTTTCAACAATGAGCAGTTCTTC
J gene: TRBJ1-1; clone size: .; D gene: .; V gene: TRBV7-8; CDR3 protein: CASSLAQMNTEAFF; CDR3 DNA: TGTGCCAGCAGCTTAGCCCAGATGAACACTGAAGCTTTCTTT
J gene: TRBJ2-3; clone size: .; D gene: .; V gene: TRBV7-2; CDR3 protein: CASSSLTAPDTQYF; CDR3 DNA: TGTGCCAGCAGCTCACTGACAGCTCCAGATACGCAGTATTTT